The next 17 T cell receptor beta chains were all read from a single sample in a study of blood T cell repertoires in COVID-19. Method: immunoSEQ multiplex PCR; TCRdb's copy keeps in-frame clones and lacks some. The profile shows hundreds of thousands of clones, around 88% of them singletons. The sequenced material came from peripheral blood. The receptors were gathered from a woman under 40 with COVID-19, enrolled during active disease.

V gene TRBV4-3 combines with J gene TRBJ1-2; 8 bases line up with TRBD1. The V segment lost 0 bases and the J segment 2 bases; nucleotides outside the gene matches: 8. CDR3 length: 17 amino acids. The germline V gene encodes CDR1 LGHNA and CDR2 YSLEER. DNA for the CDR3: TGCGCCAGCAGCCAAGAGGCCTGGGGACAGGCCAACTATGGCTACACCTTC. Protein: CASSQEAWGQANYGYTF.

The rearrangement joins TRBV28 to TRBJ2-1; 14 bases fit TRBD2. CDR1 and CDR2 (germline): MDHEN, SYDVKM. The CDR3 runs 19 residues. Trimming at V came to 0 bases and at J to 5 bases, leaving 9 bases not matched to a gene. DNA for the CDR3: TGTGCCAGCAGTTTATGGGGACTAGCGGGGGAGACCTACAACAATGAGCAGTTCTTC. This encodes CASSLWGLAGETYNNEQFF.

The CDR3 loop is CASSGQAGNTIYF. CDR3 bases: TGTGCCAGCAGCGGACAGGCTGGAAACACCATATATTTT. The V and J genes are TRBV9 and TRBJ1-3, with D tentatively TRBD1 (6 bases). The V and J ends lost 3 bases and 2 bases respectively, with 6 bases between them. There are 13 residues in the CDR3. CDR1 and CDR2 (germline): SGDLS, YYNGEE.

The rearrangement uses TRBV14 and TRBJ2-7; D not resolved. This CDR3 has 13 amino acids. The germline V gene encodes CDR1 SGHDN and CDR2 FVKESK. Trimming pared 1 base from V and 3 bases from J, leaving 7 bases between. DNA for the CDR3: TGTGCCAGCAGCCAAGGCAGAATCTACGAGCAGTACTTC. This gives the protein CASSQGRIYEQYF.

This chain connects TRBV10-3 to TRBJ2-1, with 10 positions matching TRBD1. The germline V gene has CDR1 ENHRY and CDR2 SYGVKD. The ends lost 2 bases at V and 6 bases at J; junction bases unmatched: 4. This CDR3 contains 15 residues. The CDR3 DNA reads as TGTGCCATCAGTGAGCCCGGGACAGGGGTCAATGAGCAGTTCTTC. It yields the protein CAISEPGTGVNEQFF.

The CDR3 protein is CASSLRTSADIQETQYF. Here the CDR3 DNA reads TGTGCCAGCAGCTTGAGGACTAGCGCGGATATCCAAGAGACCCAGTACTTC. The V and J genes are TRBV7-9 and TRBJ2-5; the match to TRBD2 covers 9 bases. V trimming: 3 bases; J trimming: 1 base; junction bases outside the gene matches: 9. The CDR3 is 17 amino acids. The germline V gene encodes CDR1 SEHNR and CDR2 FQNEAQ (reference sequence).

This chain uses TRBV6-5 with TRBJ2-7; 7 bases fit TRBD1. The CDR3 has 13 residues. J lost 6 bases, V lost 5 bases, and 7 bases had no gene match. The germline V gene encodes CDR1 MNHEY and CDR2 SVGAGI. Here the CDR3 reads CASSRDSPREQYV. The DNA of the CDR3 is TGTGCCAGCAGTCGGGACAGCCCTCGCGAGCAGTACGTC.

The chain is built from TRBV4-3 and TRBJ1-1; D unclear. The CDR3 is 16 residues long. CDR1 LGHNA and CDR2 YSLEER come from the germline V gene. V was shortened by 1 base and J by 1 base, with 13 bases between the two germline ends. CDR3 sequence reads: CASSQVLIKRNTEAFF. The CDR3 DNA reads as TGCGCCAGCAGCCAAGTTTTGATAAAGAGGAACACTGAAGCTTTCTTT.

The rearrangement uses TRBV5-5 and TRBJ1-6; the match to TRBD1 covers 11 bases. V lost 0 bases, J lost 9 bases, and 5 bases stayed unmatched. The CDR3 runs to 16 residues. From germline, CDR1 is SGHKS and CDR2 YYEKEE (reference sequence). CDR3 sequence reads: CASSLGGTGGRSPLHF. CDR3 DNA: TGTGCCAGCAGCTTGGGGGGGACAGGGGGACGTTCACCCCTCCACTTT. Using reference TRBV5-5 and TRBJ1-6 for the parts outside the CDR3, the full variable domain is DAGVTQSPTHLIKTRGQQVTLRCSPISGHKSVSWYQQVLGQGPQFIFQYYEKEERGRGNFPDRFSARQFPNYSSELNVNALLLGDSALYLCASSLGGTGGRSPLHFGNGTRLTVT.

The chain has TRBV5-4 and TRBJ1-2; 7 bases align to TRBD1. Germline values: CDR1 SGHNT, CDR2 YYREEE (reference sequence). This CDR3 has 15 residues. V shed 0 bases, J shed 3 bases, and the junction held 5 bases outside the gene matches. Here the CDR3 reads CASSLDRGRDYGYTF. As DNA, the CDR3 is TGTGCCAGCAGCTTGGATAGGGGGCGCGACTATGGCTACACCTTC.

V gene TRBV19 combines with J gene TRBJ2-7, with 11 bases matching TRBD1. The germline gives CDR1 LNHDA, CDR2 SQIVND (reference sequence). The CDR3 sequence is 14 residues long. The V gene end was trimmed by 5 bases and the J gene end by 4 bases; junction bases not matched to a gene: 4. The CDR3 here is CASSLGQGAYEQYF. The CDR3 nucleotides read TGTGCCAGTAGTCTCGGACAGGGGGCGTACGAGCAGTACTTC.

The chain couples TRBV6-5 to TRBJ2-7; 10 bases map to TRBD1. With V trimmed by 3 bases and J by 3 bases, 5 bases remained unmatched. The CDR3 totals 15 residues. CDR1 and CDR2 from the germline V gene are MNHEY and SVGAGI. CDR3 nucleotides: TGTGCCAGCAGTTATGGGGGGACAGGGGACTACGAGCAGTACTTC. Translation gives CASSYGGTGDYEQYF.

The chain joins TRBV14 to TRBJ1-2; a possible D gene is TRBD1 (5 bases). The CDR3 has 14 residues. Trimming took 1 base from V and 5 from J, leaving 11 bases between them. Per the germline V gene, CDR1 is SGHDN and CDR2 is FVKESK. The CDR3 reads CASSQARVGYGYTF. The CDR3 bases are TGTGCCAGCAGCCAAGCCAGGGTTGGGTATGGCTACACCTTC.

The gene calls are TRBV10-3 and TRBJ2-5; D may be TRBD1 (7 bases). The CDR3 totals 15 residues. V was trimmed by 6 bases and J by 5 bases, leaving 19 bases between them. CDR1 ENHRY and CDR2 SYGVKD come from the germline V gene. CDR3 DNA sequence: TGTGCCATCAGCGAAAGACAGGGAGGTGCGGAGACCCAGTACTTC. Translation gives CAISERQGGAETQYF.

The DNA of the CDR3 is TGTGCCACCAGCAGAGGGTCTAGCGGGGGGCCTCTAGCCAAAAACATTCAGTACTTC. It encodes CATSRGSSGGPLAKNIQYF. This chain joins TRBV15 and TRBJ2-4; TRBD2 agrees at 11 bases. J gave up 0 bases and V 1 base, and 8 bases lay outside the gene matches. The CDR3 extends over 19 amino acids. CDR1 and CDR2 (germline): LNHNV, YYDKDF (reference sequence).

This chain uses TRBV15 with TRBJ2-1, with 11 bases lining up with TRBD2. CDR1 is LNHNV, CDR2 YYDKDF, per germline (reference sequence). This CDR3 is 16 amino acids long. Trimming at V came to 0 bases and at J to 8 bases, leaving 6 bases not matched to a gene. The CDR3 protein is CATSRDLAGGGYEQFF. DNA for the CDR3: TGTGCCACCAGCAGAGACCTAGCGGGAGGCGGCTATGAGCAGTTCTTC.

The chain joins TRBV19 to TRBJ1-4, with D unclear. Trimming pared 3 bases from V and 2 bases from J, leaving 10 bases between. CDR1 LNHDA and CDR2 SQIVND come from the germline V gene (reference sequence). This CDR3 is 15 amino acids long. The CDR3 DNA reads as TGTGCCAGTAGTATTAAATGGCAGACTAATGAAAAACTGTTTTTT. Its translation: CASSIKWQTNEKLFF.